Sequencing of this T cell receptor beta chain was carried out in a study of shared clonotypes between healthy human individuals (dated by TCRdb to 2020 to 2021). About the study as a whole: A couple of women and a few men aged 18 to 49 years were included in the cohort. For each donor, three plates each were used for CD4 naive and CD4 memory, two plates were used for CD8 naive, and one plate was used for CD8 memory. Different laboratories and diverse techniques were used to prepare libraries and sequence TCR repertoires, to increase sequencing depth and limit assay-specific biases. Per donor, leukapheresis produced somewhere between about 0.94 and 10 billion PBMCs. To estimate repertoire size and how much clonotypes are shared between individuals, the study performed deep sequencing of blood TCR repertoires from five healthy adults. What the research found in general, with its limitations: Compared with non-shared clonotypes, clonotypes shared by all four sorted-subset donors had higher generation probabilities. The genetic and exposure-history diversity represented was limited by the small number of donors. Pairwise subsampling led to the expectation that sequencing depth would affect the degree of clonotype sharing among donors. Even with the large sequencing depth, rarefaction of the sorted-subset datasets indicated that sequencing was incomplete. Sampling was restricted to blood, and TCR repertoires in tissues likely differ from the TCR repertoires found in blood. Naive subsets generally had larger estimated clonotype richness than memory subsets did. When four donors were compared, the shared fraction of clonotypes was around 4.6% for naive CD4, 3.5% to 4% for naive CD8, 2.3% for memory CD4, and roughly 0.4% for memory CD8.

V is clipped by 1 base and J by 6 bases, and the sequence between their germline boundaries is 14 bases long. Including cysteine and phenylalanine, the CDR3 has 16 amino acids. Here the CDR3 DNA is all that survives: 48 bases in frame from base 1. CDR1 is given as SGHKS and CDR2 as YYEKEE, both from the germline V gene (reference sequence). CD8 naive samples consisted of CD45RO-negative cells that were positively selected for CCR7, yielding a CD45RA+CCR7+ population without TemRA cells. Donors were healthy HIV-negative adults with no recently reported acute infections or vaccinations. Every donor was a Caucasian adult living in Nashville, Tennessee, USA. Blood was obtained by leukapheresis, after which PBMCs were separated by Ficoll-Histopaque density gradient centrifugation and cryopreserved in liquid nitrogen vapor phase. Purity and quantity of every magnetically sorted T cell population were checked by analytical flow cytometry. From each sorted fraction, genomic DNA was isolated and quantified by UV absorbance on a Nanodrop 2000c.

Using the deep immunoSEQ assay, TCR CDR3 regions were amplified from genomic DNA by multiplex PCR. For each cell subset, the extracted genomic DNA was distributed evenly across all wells of several immunoSEQ 96-well plates, and each plate served as one replicate. For sorted subsets, each replicate PCR was loaded with 150 to 250 ng genomic DNA, equivalent to 30,000 to 35,000 T cell genomes. The purified libraries were quantified using a Qubit 3.0 fluorometer, sized with a Bioanalyzer 2100, and then quantified again using the KAPA Library Quantification kit. Every immunoSEQ 96-well plate was sequenced on a separate single-read 150-cycle Illumina NextSeq 550 flow cell. The authors' pipeline ran thus. The immunoSEQ output contained only junctional sequences without quality scores, so filtering could not match that applied to full-length reads. To assign V/J genes and CDR3, sequences were annotated using PyIR, a Python wrapper for IgBLAST v1.9, with IMGT germline references. Reads with weak V/J assignments (E-value above 1e-6), missing CDR3, stop codons, out-of-frame junctions, or ambiguous translated residues were removed. V3J clonotypes were defined by identical inferred V gene, J gene, and CDR3 amino acid sequence. Percentage overlap between repertoires was computed as shared unique clonotypes divided by the size of the smaller repertoire. Repertoire richness was assessed with RTK rarefaction, the Chao1 estimator, and Recon v2.1 estimates of unobserved clonotypes. OLGA was used to compute generation probabilities for all TCRbeta clonotypes that the gDNA method yielded from a handful of donors. TCRdb mirrors the immuneACCESS table, restricted to in-frame sequences. Some clones are absent from its copies; in checked studies, under half trace to an unresolved V gene, and the reason for the others is unknown. The V and J calls and clone size were taken over from that table, and D and trimming were inferred from the DNA. A total of millions of clones appear in this sample, approximately 94% of them only once. The ten largest make up about 1.1% of the sample.

As for this clone: Its antigen target is currently unknown. No qualities accompany the bases; no much larger clone lies one base away.

The specimen was naive CD8+ T cells sorted from blood. The meaning of the sample's cell subset or site label: CD45RA+CCR7+. The rearrangement joined TRBV5-5 to TRBJ1-6, with TRBD1 perhaps the D gene, on 5 matching bases. The receptor was derived from a man in his late teens or twenties in good health. In nucleotide form, the sequence is TGTGCCAGCAGCTTGATGGGAGGGGCTGTTAATTCACCCCTCCACTTT. Protein translation: CASSLMGGAVNSPLHF.